The 27 T cell receptor beta chains presented below share a single source sample, sequenced in a study of human T cells and chemical hapten exposure. Time point reported: patch test 1, 2 weeks after DPC sensitization. Treatment described: therapeutic diphenylcyclopropenone sensitization with weekly scalp DPC. TCRdb passed the RACE reads through MiXCR, listing each CDR3 protein once. The data hold 380,000 or so distinct CDR3 sequences, with approximately 4.4% observed a single time. Sequences were derived from whole blood, sampled in connection with sensitization to the hapten diphenylcyclopropenone (DPC). Receptor source: a woman aged 50 to 60 with alopecia areata. Some clones in this sample may be carry-over from other donors' samples.

The sample holds many counts of this clonotype. The J gene is TRBJ1-4, the V gene TRBV21-1. TRBV21-1 is a pseudogene. The CDR3 runs to 14 residues. The CDR3 DNA sequence: TGTGCCAGCAGCAGTAGTTCCAACTGGGAAAAACTGTTTTTT. Translating gives CASSSSSNWEKLFF.

Concerning this clonotype itself: A much larger clone differs from this one at a single base, so this may be a read error. The rearrangement uses TRBV6-2 or TRBV6-3 and TRBJ2-3, with 9 bases identical to TRBD2. The CDR3 spans 15 residues. Germline CDR1 and CDR2: MNHEY and SVGEGT. The CDR3 region has the DNA TGTGCCAGCAGACCCACGCGGGAGGGCCAAGATACGCAGAATTTT. Encoded protein: CASRPTREGQDTQNF.

V and J are TRBV30 and TRBJ1-3; D is uncertain. V was clipped by 3 bases and J by 0 bases, with 9 bases between them. The CDR3 loop spans 14 amino acids. CDR1 is GTSNPN, CDR2 SVGIG, per germline (reference sequence). The chain's CDR3 is CAWRDGLSGNTIYF. CDR3 bases: TGTGCCTGGAGAGACGGTCTCTCTGGAAACACCATATATTTT. Supplemented by reference TRBV30 and TRBJ1-3, the full variable domain reads SQTIHQWPATLVQPVGSPLSLECTVEGTSNPNLYWYRQAAGRGLQLLFYSVGIGQISSEVPQNLSASRPQDRQFILSSKKLLLSDSGFYLCAWRDGLSGNTIYFGEGSWLTVV.

This clonotype was seen at least ten times. The chain has TRBV15 and TRBJ1-5; D is unclear. This CDR3 is built from 14 residues. The V gene lost 0 bases and the J gene lost 7 bases, with 10 bases spanning the gap. The germline V gene has CDR1 LNHNV and CDR2 YYDKDF (reference sequence). CDR3 nucleotides: TGTGCCACCAGCAGAGATGAAGGCGGGCAGCCCCAGCATTTT. It specifies CATSRDEGGQPQHF.

This clonotype was picked up many times. This chain uses TRBV5-5 with TRBJ2-3; no clear D. The germline V gene has CDR1 SGHKS and CDR2 YYEKEE (reference sequence). Trimming took 3 bases from V and 2 from J, leaving 7 bases between them. This CDR3 is 13 amino acids long. The chain's CDR3 is CASSSDHTDTQYF. CDR3 coding DNA: TGTGCCAGCAGCTCCGACCACACAGATACGCAGTATTTT.

This clonotype was detected a few times. V is TRBV12-3 or TRBV12-4 and J is TRBJ2-1; no firm D call. The CDR3 totals 12 residues. The V end lost 8 bases, the J end lost 6 bases, and 11 bases lay between the germline ends. As DNA, the CDR3 is TGTGCCAGCGGGGATTTCGCCAATGAGCAGTTCTTC. Its protein product is CASGDFANEQFF.

Many counts were recorded for this clonotype. The gene calls are TRBV6-2 or TRBV6-3 and TRBJ2-3; D may be TRBD2 (6 bases). The V gene lost 2 bases and the J gene lost 6 bases, with 15 bases spanning the gap. Germline V gene lookup returns CDR1 MNHEY and CDR2 SVGEGT. The CDR3 covers 15 residues. CDR3 nucleotides: TGTGCCAGCAGTTACGGCGGCGGGATGGGGGATACGCAGTATTTT. Its protein is CASSYGGGMGDTQYF.

In its sample, this clonotype was seen a few times. This sequence joins TRBV12-3 or TRBV12-4 and TRBJ2-1; TRBD1 might be the D (5 bases). Trimming left V 3 bases short and J 14 bases short, with 11 bases between. The CDR3 contains 11 residues. Here the CDR3 DNA reads TGTGCCAGCAGTTTGGGGCCAGGGAAGTTCTTC. Encoded protein: CASSLGPGKFF.

This clonotype was seen more than once but under ten times. The rearrangement joins TRBV7-9 to TRBJ1-2; maybe TRBD1 (6 bases). Germline-derived CDR1 and CDR2 are SEHNR and FQNEAQ (reference sequence). The CDR3 totals 12 residues. Trimming removed 7 bases from V and 9 bases from J, with 15 bases in between. For the CDR3, the DNA is TGTGCCAGCAACAAGGGGGTTGTGAGCTACACCTTC. Translated: CASNKGVVSYTF.

The table lists this clonotype with many counts. V gene TRBV12-3 or TRBV12-4 combines with J gene TRBJ2-1; the D is unclear. The ends were cut back, 4 bases at V and 1 base at J, with 11 bases in the middle. This CDR3 comprises 15 residues. CDR3 sequence: CASSSPGQSYNEQFF. The DNA for the CDR3 is TGTGCCAGCAGTTCTCCGGGTCAGTCCTACAATGAGCAGTTCTTC.

This clonotype was seen repeatedly, ten times or more. The chain couples TRBV29-1 to TRBJ2-7; D uncertain. V was clipped by 0 bases and J by 7 bases, with 7 bases between them. Germline V CDR1 and CDR2: SQVTM, ANQGSEA. This CDR3 region has 11 residues. CDR3 nucleotides: TGCAGCGTTGAAGATCAATGGGAGCAGTACTTC. This encodes CSVEDQWEQYF.

A word on this clonotype: This may come from a read error, since a much larger clone is one base off. The chain uses TRBV2 and TRBJ1-1, with TRBD1 matching over 8 bases. The CDR3 spans 15 residues. Germline-derived CDR1 and CDR2 are SNHLY and FYNNEI. CDR3 region: CASGEETGGNTEAFF. The CDR3 bases are TGTGCCAGCGGTGAAGAAACAGGGGGGAACACTGAAGCTTTCTTT. Full variable domain (missing parts from reference TRBV2 and TRBJ1-1): EPEVTQTPSHQVTQMGQEVILRCVPISNHLYFYWYRQILGQKVEFLVSFYNNEISEKSEIFDDQFSVERPDGSNFTLKIRSTKLEDSAMYFCASGEETGGNTEAFFGQGTRLTVV.

This clonotype came up a few times. This chain uses TRBV20-1 with TRBJ2-7; TRBD2 agrees at 10 bases. Germline CDR1 DFQATT, CDR2 SNEGSKA (reference sequence). The CDR3 covers 13 residues. The CDR3 DNA sequence: TGCAGCGGAGGACTAGCGGTTACCTACGAGCAGTACTTC. Translated: CSGGLAVTYEQYF.

Ten or more counts support this clonotype. The chain has TRBV6-2 or TRBV6-3 and TRBJ2-1, with 11 bases identical to TRBD2. The CDR3 sequence is 14 residues long. V was clipped by 7 bases and J by 4 bases; unmatched bases: 3. Germline V CDR1 and CDR2: MNHEY, SVGEGT. DNA of the CDR3: TGTGCCAGCAAAGGACTAGCGGGTTACAATGAGCAGTTCTTC. Protein product: CASKGLAGYNEQFF.

The V gene is TRBV30, the J gene TRBJ2-4; no reliable D call. Trimming left V 0 bases short and J 0 bases short, with 6 bases between. The CDR3 runs 14 residues. The germline V gene has CDR1 GTSNPN and CDR2 SVGIG (reference sequence). CDR3 sequence reads: CAWSVGVAKNIQYF. CDR3 in DNA: TGTGCCTGGAGTGTCGGAGTAGCCAAAAACATTCAGTACTTC.

This clonotype was observed at least ten times. The chain is built from TRBV7-2 and TRBJ2-2; a weak D match, TRBD2 (5 bases). CDR3 size: 15 residues. Germline-derived CDR1 and CDR2 are SGHTA and FQGNSA. The V end was cut by 3 bases, the J end by 0 bases, with 8 bases between. CDR3 amino acids: CASSFQAANTGELFF. CDR3 DNA: TGTGCCAGCAGCTTTCAAGCGGCGAACACCGGGGAGCTGTTTTTT.

The chain uses TRBV5-1 and TRBJ1-3; perhaps TRBD1 as D (5 bases). V lost 0 bases, J lost 2 bases, and 9 bases lay in between. Per the germline V gene, CDR1 is SGHRS and CDR2 is YFSETQ. The CDR3 is 15 amino acids. The CDR3 region is CASSLAQGPGNTIYF. CDR3 nucleotide sequence: TGCGCCAGCAGCTTGGCCCAGGGCCCTGGAAACACCATATATTTT.

Regarding this clonotype: Just one base apart from a much larger clone, this may be a read error. The chain combines TRBV5-1 with TRBJ2-3, with D unclear. Germline values: CDR1 SGHRS, CDR2 YFSETQ. CDR3 length equals 14 residues. CDR3 protein: CASSLEVSSDTQCF. The CDR3, as DNA: TGCGCCAGCAGCTTGGAAGTTTCTTCAGATACGCAGTGTTTT.

This clonotype was recorded many times. The chain is built from TRBV5-1 and TRBJ2-7, with D possibly TRBD2 on 6 matching bases. Trimming cost V 4 bases and J 4 bases, with 12 bases left between them. CDR3 size: 13 residues. CDR1 and CDR2 from the germline V gene are SGHRS and YFSETQ. The CDR3 region has the DNA TGCGCCAGCAGCGAGCGGGTCAAATACGAGCAGTACTTC. Protein product: CASSERVKYEQYF. The full variable domain, its missing parts supplied by reference TRBV5-1 and TRBJ2-7, is KAGVTQTPRYLIKTRGQQVTLSCSPISGHRSVSWYQQTPGQGLQFLFEYFSETQRNKGNFPGRFSGRQFSNSRSEMNVSTLELGDSALYLCASSERVKYEQYFGPGTRLTVT.

This clonotype was seen ten or more times. V usage is TRBV7-9 and J usage is TRBJ1-2, with TRBD1 as a possible D gene (5 bases). With 2 bases removed from V and 7 bases from J, the gap between germline ends came to 23 bases. The CDR3 loop spans 17 amino acids. CDR1 is SEHNR, CDR2 FQNEAQ, per germline (reference sequence). CDR3 sequence: CASSLNLQAQRGGGYTF. The CDR3 DNA reads TGTGCCAGCAGCTTAAATCTACAGGCTCAGCGGGGTGGTGGCTACACCTTC.

This clonotype occurred many times. One junction end does not reproduce the germline sequence, and a read error may be involved. The chain is built from TRBV7-9 and TRBJ2-5, with D perhaps matching TRBD1 or TRBD2 (5 bases each). This CDR3 comprises 9 residues. The germline gives CDR1 SEHNR, CDR2 FQNEAQ (reference sequence). Here the CDR3 reads CATGASLDF. CDR3 sequence (DNA): TGTGCCACCGGGGCTAGCCTTGACTTC.

This clonotype was detected ten times or more. The V and J genes are TRBV2 and TRBJ2-5; 7 bases map to TRBD1. Germline values: CDR1 SNHLY, CDR2 FYNNEI. This CDR3 has 12 amino acids. V lost 11 bases to trimming and J lost 1 base; unmatched junction nucleotides: 4. CDR3 residues: CASQGPQETQYF. In DNA, the CDR3 is TGTGCCTCACAGGGGCCCCAAGAGACCCAGTACTTC.

This clonotype was seen at least ten times. CDR3 loop: CSARDRAGVQAREKLFF. Here the CDR3 DNA reads TGCAGTGCTAGAGATCGGGCAGGGGTTCAGGCGCGTGAAAAACTGTTTTTT. The chain uses TRBV20-1 and TRBJ1-4; possible D gene TRBD1, 6 bases. V gave up 0 bases and J gave up 7 bases, with 21 bases separating them. CDR1 is DFQATT, CDR2 SNEGSKA, per germline (reference sequence). This CDR3 spans 17 amino acids.

The chain combines TRBV28 with TRBJ2-7, with unresolved D. The germline V gene encodes CDR1 MDHEN and CDR2 SYDVKM. Trimming removed 8 bases at V and 0 bases at J, with 20 bases between. The CDR3 loop spans 16 amino acids. The CDR3 coding sequence is TGTGCCAGCGCCGGCCTTGGCAGGTCGAGCTCCTACGAGCAGTACTTC. Its translation is CASAGLGRSSSYEQYF.

This clonotype occurred many times. The J gene is TRBJ2-7, the V gene TRBV30, with D uncertain. The CDR3 length is 10 residues. Germline V gene data show CDR1 as GTSNPN and CDR2 as SVGIG (reference sequence). V was pared by 6 bases and J by 3 bases, with 6 bases between. The CDR3 DNA sequence: TGTGCCTGCTTCGACTACGAGCAGTACTTC. Protein: CACFDYEQYF.

The table lists this clonotype with a few counts. The chain has TRBV20-1 and TRBJ2-4, with D tentatively TRBD1 or TRBD2 (5 bases each). Germline CDR1 and CDR2: DFQATT and SNEGSKA (reference sequence). The ends were cut back, 6 bases at V and 1 base at J, with 22 bases in the middle. The CDR3 totals 17 residues. The CDR3 here is CSATPVLGVVAKNIQYF. The CDR3 region has the DNA TGCAGTGCCACCCCGGTGCTGGGGGTCGTTGCCAAAAACATTCAGTACTTC.

This clonotype has at least ten counts. The CDR3 DNA follows: TGCGCCAGCAGCCAAGGCCCAGGGGGAAATTCACCCCTCCACTTT. It specifies CASSQGPGGNSPLHF. This rearrangement joins TRBV4-3 to TRBJ1-6; 7 bases are a match to TRBD1. V dropped 1 base and J dropped 7; count of bases not matched to a gene: 4. The length of the CDR3 is 15 residues. Germline values: CDR1 LGHNA, CDR2 YSLEER.